The 21 T cell receptor beta chains below were found in one sample sequenced in a study of blood T cells in healthy people across ages. Primed by a sample-barcoded 5' primer and a J-beta primer mix, a second PCR proceeded for 7 to 11 cycles. TCRdb processed the 5' RACE reads anew with MiXCR; each CDR3 protein has one entry. This table has about 800,000 distinct CDR3 sequences, 25% appearing once. This sample also belongs to another study, concerning T cells of mothers and their children.

The source material was blood. The receptors shown here come from a boy under 18 in good health.

The chain employs TRBV7-2 and TRBJ2-3; 9 bases align to TRBD1. The CDR3 contains 15 residues. Germline V gene sequence: CDR1 SGHTA, CDR2 FQGNSA. J was trimmed by 4 bases and V by 4 bases; bases with no gene match: 6. The CDR3 DNA follows: TGTGCCAGCAGCTCCTTTACAGGGGGCTCAGATACGCAGTATTTT. It translates to CASSSFTGGSDTQYF.

The chain combines TRBV20-1 with TRBJ2-1, with 12 bases that match TRBD2. CDR3 length: 15 amino acids. The trim removed 1 base at V and 8 bases at J, leaving 6 bases unmatched. Germline-derived CDR1 and CDR2 are DFQATT and SNEGSKA (reference sequence). CDR3 amino acids: CSARVRTSGDYEQFF. CDR3 nucleotides: TGCAGTGCTAGAGTACGGACTAGCGGGGACTATGAGCAGTTCTTC.

This clonotype was counted between two and nine times. V gene TRBV7-9 combines with J gene TRBJ1-1; D might be TRBD1 (6 bases). Deletions cut 8 bases from V and 0 bases from J, with 13 bases between. Germline loops: CDR1 SEHNR, CDR2 FQNEAQ (reference sequence). The CDR3 is made up of 14 amino acids. CDR3 nucleotides: TGTGCCAGCGGACAGTCCTTCATGAACACTGAAGCTTTCTTT. It encodes CASGQSFMNTEAFF. Drawing the rest from reference TRBV7-9 and TRBJ1-1, the complete variable domain is DTGVSQNPRHKITKRGQNVTFRCDPISEHNRLYWYRQTLGQGPEFLTYFQNEAQLEKSRLLSDRFSAERPKGSFSTLEIQRTEQGDSAMYLCASGQSFMNTEAFFGQGTRLTVV.

The chain recombines TRBV19 with TRBJ2-1, with TRBD2 matching over 9 bases. The CDR3 consists of 15 residues. Germline V gives CDR1 LNHDA, CDR2 SQIVND (reference sequence). The junction had 5 bases not matched to a gene; V was cut back by 5 bases and J by 3 bases. CDR3 coding DNA: TGTGCCAGTAGTCTCCGGACTAGCGACTACAATGAGCAGTTCTTC. Protein sequence: CASSLRTSDYNEQFF.

This clonotype was seen a handful of times. This chain uses TRBV20-1 with TRBJ1-6; D perhaps matches TRBD1 (5 bases). The CDR3 runs to 13 residues. Germline-derived CDR1 and CDR2 are DFQATT and SNEGSKA (reference sequence). V lost 2 bases to trimming and J lost 6 bases, with 8 bases between them. The CDR3 loop is CSARLTANSPLHF. As DNA, the CDR3 is TGCAGTGCTAGACTGACAGCTAATTCACCCCTCCACTTT.

This clonotype was recorded a few times. The rearrangement uses TRBV6-6 and TRBJ1-1; no reliable D call. CDR1 and CDR2 (germline): MNHNY, SVGAGI (reference sequence). The CDR3 contains 11 residues. V lost 7 bases and J 1 base, leaving 4 bases between the germline ends. CDR3 DNA sequence: TGTGCCAGCACCAGGAACACTGAAGCTTTCTTT. Encoded protein: CASTRNTEAFF.

Only a few counts were recorded for this clonotype. The rearrangement links TRBV11-2 to TRBJ2-6, with D possibly called TRBD1 or TRBD2 (5 bases each). The CDR3 extends over 17 amino acids. Trimming pared 1 base from V and 4 bases from J, leaving 14 bases between. Germline values: CDR1 SGHAT, CDR2 FQNNGV. The CDR3: CASSLAGDPWGANVLTF. The CDR3 DNA is TGTGCCAGCAGCTTAGCCGGGGACCCCTGGGGGGCCAACGTCCTGACTTTC.

The chain uses TRBV29-1 and TRBJ1-4; 9 bases line up with TRBD1. Germline CDR1 and CDR2: SQVTM and ANQGSEA. The CDR3 spans 13 residues. The V gene end was trimmed by 6 bases and the J gene end by 7 bases; junction bases not matched to a gene: 6. CDR3 loop: CSVGQGRGEKLFF. In DNA, the CDR3 is TGCAGCGTGGGACAGGGTCGGGGTGAAAAACTGTTTTTT.

The rearrangement joins TRBV28 to TRBJ1-2; D gene ambiguous. The length of the CDR3 is 14 residues. The germline CDR1 and CDR2 sequences are MDHEN and SYDVKM. The germline V and J ends were trimmed by 2 bases and 4 bases, with 11 bases remaining between them. CDR3 DNA sequence: TGTGCCAGCAGTTTAGGCCCGGAGGGCTATGGCTACACCTTC. Translated: CASSLGPEGYGYTF.

This chain joins TRBV20-1 and TRBJ2-3; TRBD1 matches 7 bases. The CDR3 is 13 amino acids. J gave up 6 bases and V 3 bases, and 6 bases lay outside the gene matches. Germline CDR1 DFQATT, CDR2 SNEGSKA (reference sequence). The CDR3 DNA is TGCAGTGCTAGGCGACAGGGCGGCGATACGCAGTATTTT. Amino acid sequence: CSARRQGGDTQYF.

The rearrangement joins TRBV6-5 to TRBJ2-5, with 8 bases lining up with TRBD1. The J call may not be correct, given that the DNA end is closer to TRBJ2-7. This CDR3 has 14 residues. The germline V gene has CDR1 MNHEY and CDR2 SVGAGI. As DNA, the CDR3 is TGTGCCAGCAACCCGGACAGGGTCTCCTACGAGCAGTACTTC. Encoded protein: CASNPDRVSYEQYF.

This CDR3 reads CSVGPGITDTQYF. CDR3 nucleotides: TGCAGCGTTGGGCCCGGGATCACAGATACGCAGTATTTT. The rearrangement joins TRBV29-1 to TRBJ2-3, with a tentative D call TRBD2 (5 bases). This CDR3 is 13 amino acids long. V was cut by 4 bases and J by 2 bases, with 10 bases left in between. Germline V gene data show CDR1 as SQVTM and CDR2 as ANQGSEA.

In this sample, this clonotype turned up a few times. V is TRBV7-8 and J is TRBJ2-7, with 11 bases matching TRBD2. The CDR3 has 16 amino acids. Germline CDR1 reads SGHVS; CDR2 reads FQNEAQ. With V trimmed by 5 bases and J by 1 base, 7 bases remained unmatched. This CDR3 is CASSTYGLAGSYEQYF. The CDR3 DNA is TGTGCCAGCAGCACCTATGGACTAGCGGGTTCCTACGAGCAGTACTTC.

The chain is built from TRBV12-3 or TRBV12-4 and TRBJ2-3; 9 bases match TRBD2. CDR3 length: 17 amino acids. The V and J ends lost 6 bases and 3 bases, in that order; junction bases with no gene match: 13. In nucleotides, the CDR3 is TGTGCCAGCAGCCTTAGGCAAGCGGGAGGAGGGACAGATACGCAGTATTTT. Encoded protein: CASSLRQAGGGTDTQYF.

This clonotype was observed a few times. V usage is TRBV7-3 and J usage is TRBJ1-1; TRBD1 is a possible D gene (6 bases). Germline-derived CDR1 and CDR2 are SGHTA and FQGTGA. The germline V and J ends were trimmed by 4 bases and 3 bases, with 12 bases remaining between them. The CDR3 loop spans 14 amino acids. CDR3 loop: CASSSHRVDTEAFF. The CDR3 DNA is TGTGCCAGCAGCTCACACAGGGTAGACACTGAAGCTTTCTTT.

The chain carries TRBV20-1 and TRBJ1-6; 8 bases are shared with TRBD1. J gave up 9 bases and V 0 bases, and 10 bases lay outside the gene matches. Per the germline V gene, CDR1 is DFQATT and CDR2 is SNEGSKA (reference sequence). The CDR3 loop spans 16 amino acids. The CDR3 here is CSARDPTGGAGSPLHF. Written as DNA, the CDR3 is TGCAGTGCTAGAGACCCCACAGGGGGGGCTGGTTCACCCCTCCACTTT.

CDR3 region: CASNSPDREPDTQYF. The DNA for the CDR3 is TGCGCCAGCAATTCCCCGGACAGGGAGCCAGATACGCAGTATTTT. The genes are TRBV5-1 and TRBJ2-3; TRBD1 aligns across 8 bases. The CDR3 sequence is 15 residues long. Germline trimming cut 6 bases from V and 4 bases from J; bases unmatched to any gene: 10. CDR1 is SGHRS and CDR2 is YFSETQ in the germline V gene.

The chain recombines TRBV12-3 or TRBV12-4 with TRBJ1-2, with a weak D call TRBD1 (5 bases). The CDR3 is 14 amino acids. V was pared by 6 bases and J by 6 bases, with 17 bases between. The CDR3 protein is CASRLGQGIDGYTF. CDR3 DNA: TGTGCCAGCAGGCTGGGGCAGGGCATCGATGGCTACACCTTC.

This clonotype was counted between two and nine times. This chain's CDR3 is CASSSSGGNYEQYF. For the CDR3, the DNA is TGTGCCAGCAGTTCGTCCGGGGGCAACTACGAGCAGTACTTC. The chain combines TRBV27 with TRBJ2-7; D might be TRBD1 or TRBD2, each matching 6 bases. The CDR3 length is 14 residues. V was shortened by 4 bases and J by 3 bases, with 13 bases between the two germline ends. The V gene's germline CDR1 is MNHEY and CDR2 SMNVEV (reference sequence).

This clonotype was found a few times. This chain joins TRBV7-8 and TRBJ1-6; D is ambiguous. With 3 bases removed from V and 8 bases from J, the gap between germline ends came to 14 bases. The germline V gene encodes CDR1 SGHVS and CDR2 FQNEAQ. CDR3 length: 15 amino acids. The CDR3 protein is CASSFVGSADSPLHF. CDR3 coding DNA: TGTGCCAGCAGCTTTGTAGGCTCGGCAGATTCACCCCTCCACTTT.

This clonotype was seen more than once but under ten times. The chain joins TRBV29-1 to TRBJ2-1; TRBD2 matches 9 bases. Germline V gene sequence: CDR1 SQVTM, CDR2 ANQGSEA. This CDR3 has 18 residues. V gave up 4 bases and J gave up 2 bases; unmatched junction bases: 15. In DNA form, the CDR3 reads TGCAGCGTTGGTGGTAGCGGGGGCGCCACTCGCACCTACAATGAGCAGTTCTTC. It is translated as CSVGGSGGATRTYNEQFF.